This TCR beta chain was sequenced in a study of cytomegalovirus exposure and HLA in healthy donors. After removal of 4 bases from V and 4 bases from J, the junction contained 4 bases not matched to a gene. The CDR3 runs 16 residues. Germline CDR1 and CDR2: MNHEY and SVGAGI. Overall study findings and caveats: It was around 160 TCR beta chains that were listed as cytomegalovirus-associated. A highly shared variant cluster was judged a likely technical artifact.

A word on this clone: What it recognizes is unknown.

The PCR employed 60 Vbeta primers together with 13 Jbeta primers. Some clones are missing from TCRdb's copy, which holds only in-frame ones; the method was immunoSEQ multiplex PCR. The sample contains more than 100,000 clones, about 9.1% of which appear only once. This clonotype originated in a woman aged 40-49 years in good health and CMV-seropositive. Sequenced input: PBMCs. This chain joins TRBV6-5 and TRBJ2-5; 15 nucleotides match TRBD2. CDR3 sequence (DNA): TGTGCCAGCAGTTCGGGACTAGCGGGGGGAAGAGAGACCCAGTACTTC. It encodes CASSSGLAGGRETQYF.